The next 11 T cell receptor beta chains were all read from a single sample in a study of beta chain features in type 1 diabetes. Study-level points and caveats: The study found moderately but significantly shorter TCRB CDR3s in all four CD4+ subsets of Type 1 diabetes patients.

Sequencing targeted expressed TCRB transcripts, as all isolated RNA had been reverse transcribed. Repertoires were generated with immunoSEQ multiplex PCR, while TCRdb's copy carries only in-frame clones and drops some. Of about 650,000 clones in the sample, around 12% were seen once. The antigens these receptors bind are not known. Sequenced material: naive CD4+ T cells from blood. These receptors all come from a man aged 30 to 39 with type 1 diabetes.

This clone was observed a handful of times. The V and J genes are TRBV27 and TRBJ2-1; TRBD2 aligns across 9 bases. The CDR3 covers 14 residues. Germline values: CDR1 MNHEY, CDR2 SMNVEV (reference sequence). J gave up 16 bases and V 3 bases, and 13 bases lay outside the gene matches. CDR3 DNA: TGTGCCAGCAGTTTGGTGATGAATGCGGGGGGGCCCTTCTTC. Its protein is CASSLVMNAGGPFF.

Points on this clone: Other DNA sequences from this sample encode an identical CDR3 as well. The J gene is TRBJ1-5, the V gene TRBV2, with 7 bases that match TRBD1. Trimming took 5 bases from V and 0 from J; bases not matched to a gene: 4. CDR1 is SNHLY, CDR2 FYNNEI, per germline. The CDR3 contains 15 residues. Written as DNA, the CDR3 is TGTGCCAGCAGTCGACAGGGAAATAGCAATCAGCCCCAGCATTTT. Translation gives CASSRQGNSNQPQHF.

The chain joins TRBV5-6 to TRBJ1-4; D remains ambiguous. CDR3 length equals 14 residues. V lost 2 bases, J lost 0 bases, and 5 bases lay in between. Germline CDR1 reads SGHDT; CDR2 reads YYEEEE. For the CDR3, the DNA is TGTGCCAGCAGCTTCGGCGCAACTAATGAAAAACTGTTTTTT. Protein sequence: CASSFGATNEKLFF.

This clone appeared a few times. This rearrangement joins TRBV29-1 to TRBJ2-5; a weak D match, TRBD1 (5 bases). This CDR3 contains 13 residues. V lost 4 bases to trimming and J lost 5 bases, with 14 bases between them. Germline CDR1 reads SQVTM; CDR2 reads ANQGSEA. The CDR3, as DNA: TGCAGCGTTGCAGATGCAGGGTCGGAGACCCAGTACTTC. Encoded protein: CSVADAGSETQYF.

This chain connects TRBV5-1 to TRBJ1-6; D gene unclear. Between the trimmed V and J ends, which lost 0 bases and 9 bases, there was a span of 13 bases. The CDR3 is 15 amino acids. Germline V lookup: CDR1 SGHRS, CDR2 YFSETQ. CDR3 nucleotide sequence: TGCGCCAGCAGCTTGGGACCCCGGAGCGGTTCACCCCTCCACTTT. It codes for CASSLGPRSGSPLHF.

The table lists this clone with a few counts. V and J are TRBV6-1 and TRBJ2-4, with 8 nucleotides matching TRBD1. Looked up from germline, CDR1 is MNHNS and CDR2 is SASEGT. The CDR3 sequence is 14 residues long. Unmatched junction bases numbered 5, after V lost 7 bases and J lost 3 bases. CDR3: CASTGGTGKNIQYF. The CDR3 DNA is TGTGCCAGCACAGGGGGCACGGGCAAAAACATTCAGTACTTC.

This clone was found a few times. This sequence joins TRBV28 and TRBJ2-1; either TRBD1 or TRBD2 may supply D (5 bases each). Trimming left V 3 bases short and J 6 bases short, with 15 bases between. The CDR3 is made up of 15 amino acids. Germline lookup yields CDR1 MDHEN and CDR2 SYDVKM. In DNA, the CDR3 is TGTGCCAGCAGTTTCTCAGAACTAGGGGTCAATGAGCAGTTCTTC. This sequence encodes CASSFSELGVNEQFF.

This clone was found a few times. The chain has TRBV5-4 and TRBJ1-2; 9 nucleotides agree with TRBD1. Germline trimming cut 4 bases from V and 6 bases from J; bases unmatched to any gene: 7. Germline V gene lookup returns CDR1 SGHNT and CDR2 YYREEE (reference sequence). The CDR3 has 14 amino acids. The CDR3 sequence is CASSLDRGGNGYTF. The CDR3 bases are TGTGCCAGCAGCCTGGACAGGGGTGGGAATGGCTACACCTTC.

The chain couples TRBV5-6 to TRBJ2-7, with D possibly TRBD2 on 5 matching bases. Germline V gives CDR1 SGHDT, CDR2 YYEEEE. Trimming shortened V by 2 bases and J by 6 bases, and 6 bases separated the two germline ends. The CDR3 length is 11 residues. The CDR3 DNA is TGTGCCAGCAGCTTCGAGGGCGAGCAGTACTTC. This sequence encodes CASSFEGEQYF.

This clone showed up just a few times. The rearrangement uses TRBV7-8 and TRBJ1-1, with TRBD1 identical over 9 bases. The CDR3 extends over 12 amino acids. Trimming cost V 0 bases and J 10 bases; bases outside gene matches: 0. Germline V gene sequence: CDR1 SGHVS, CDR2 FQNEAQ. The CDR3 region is CASSLADRGAFF. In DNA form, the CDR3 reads TGTGCCAGCAGCTTAGCGGACAGGGGAGCTTTCTTT.

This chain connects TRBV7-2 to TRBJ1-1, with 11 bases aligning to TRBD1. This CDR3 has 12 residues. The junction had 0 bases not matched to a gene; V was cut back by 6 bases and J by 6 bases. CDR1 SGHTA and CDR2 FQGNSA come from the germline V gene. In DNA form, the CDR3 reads TGTGCCAGCAGGGGACAGGGGGCTGAAGCTTTCTTT. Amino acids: CASRGQGAEAFF.